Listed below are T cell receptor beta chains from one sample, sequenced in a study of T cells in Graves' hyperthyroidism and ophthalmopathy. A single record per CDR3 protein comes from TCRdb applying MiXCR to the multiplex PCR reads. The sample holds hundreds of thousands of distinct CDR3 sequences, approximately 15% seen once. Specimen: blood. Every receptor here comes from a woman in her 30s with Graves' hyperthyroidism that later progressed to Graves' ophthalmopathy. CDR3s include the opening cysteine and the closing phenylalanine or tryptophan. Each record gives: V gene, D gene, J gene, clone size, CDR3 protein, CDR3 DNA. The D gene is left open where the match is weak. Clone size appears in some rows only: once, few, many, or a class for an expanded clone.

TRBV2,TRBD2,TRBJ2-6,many,CASSDQLSGAGANVLTF,TGTGCCAGCAGTGACCAACTGAGCGGGGCGGGGGCCAACGTCCTGACTTTC
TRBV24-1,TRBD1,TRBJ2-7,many,CATQPGQGNYEQYF,TGTGCCACCCAACCGGGACAGGGTAACTACGAGCAGTACTTC
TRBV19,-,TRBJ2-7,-,CASSVDFESEQYF,TGTGCCAGTAGTGTGGACTTTGAGAGCGAGCAGTACTTC
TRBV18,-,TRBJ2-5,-,CASSPASAARETQYF,TGTGCCAGCTCACCGGCTAGTGCCGCGCGGGAGACCCAGTACTTC
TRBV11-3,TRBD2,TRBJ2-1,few,CASSLEPRLAGGIGNEQFF,TGTGCCAGCAGCTTAGAACCCCGACTAGCGGGAGGGATAGGCAATGAGCAGTTCTTC
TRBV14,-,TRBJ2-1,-,CASRQDVQRRHNEQFF,TGTGCCAGCCGCCAAGACGTCCAGCGGAGGCACAATGAGCAGTTCTTC
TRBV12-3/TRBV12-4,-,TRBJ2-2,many,CASRTSVHRLTNTGELFF,TGTGCCAGCAGGACCTCGGTACACCGCTTAACGAACACCGGGGAGCTGTTTTTT
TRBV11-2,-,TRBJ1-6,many,CASSSPAVVNSPLHF,TGTGCCAGCAGCTCCCCGGCCGTGGTGAATTCACCCCTCCACTTT
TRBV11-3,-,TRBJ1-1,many,CASSLAEDTEAFF,TGTGCCAGCAGCTTAGCCGAGGACACTGAAGCTTTCTTT
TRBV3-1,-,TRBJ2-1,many,CASSLGLRGEGQFF,TGTGCCAGCAGCCTTGGTTTAAGGGGGGAGGGGCAGTTCTTC
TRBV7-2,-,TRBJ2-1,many,CASSYKRFRGAPTYNEQFF,TGTGCCAGCAGCTATAAGCGGTTTCGGGGGGCCCCCACCTACAATGAGCAGTTCTTC
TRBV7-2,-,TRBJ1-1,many,CASSLEVNEAFF,TGTGCCAGCAGCTTAGAAGTCAATGAAGCTTTCTTT
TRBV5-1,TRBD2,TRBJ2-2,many,CASSQWTSANTGELFF,TGCGCCAGCAGCCAGTGGACTAGCGCGAACACCGGGGAGCTGTTTTTT
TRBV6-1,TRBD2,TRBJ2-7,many,CASRASSGSSYEQYF,TGTGCCAGCAGGGCGTCTAGCGGTAGCTCCTACGAGCAGTACTTC
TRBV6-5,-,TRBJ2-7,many,CASSYSSTYEQYF,TGTGCCAGCAGTTACTCGTCCACCTACGAGCAGTACTTC
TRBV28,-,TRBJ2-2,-,CASITPSGRAGELFF,TGTGCCAGCATCACGCCCTCCGGGAGAGCAGGGGAGCTGTTTTTT
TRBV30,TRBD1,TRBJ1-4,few,CAAGDRGNEKLFF,TGTGCCGCCGGGGACAGGGGGAATGAAAAACTGTTTTTT
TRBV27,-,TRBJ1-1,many,CASRRNTEAFF,TGTGCCAGCCGAAGGAACACTGAAGCTTTCTTT
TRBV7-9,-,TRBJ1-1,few,CASSLHSGADTEAFF,TGTGCCAGCAGCTTACATTCAGGGGCGGACACTGAAGCTTTCTTT
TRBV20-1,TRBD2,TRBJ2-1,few,CSADTVGGPRNEQFF,TGCAGTGCTGATACTGTGGGAGGGCCTAGGAATGAGCAGTTCTTC
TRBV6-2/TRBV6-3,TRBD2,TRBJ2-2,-,CASSIAGVVSGELFF,TGTGCCAGCAGTATAGCGGGAGTCGTTTCCGGGGAGCTGTTTTTT
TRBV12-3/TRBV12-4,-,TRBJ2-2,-,CASSWGQNTGELFF,TGTGCCAGCAGCTGGGGACAAAACACCGGGGAGCTGTTTTTT
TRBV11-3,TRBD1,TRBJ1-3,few,CASSSGQGAVGNTIYF,TGTGCCAGCAGCTCAGGACAGGGGGCGGTTGGAAACACCATATATTTT
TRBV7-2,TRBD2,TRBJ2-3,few,CASSLGAAGGPTDTQYF,TGTGCCAGCAGCTTAGGAGCCGCGGGAGGCCCCACAGATACGCAGTATTTT
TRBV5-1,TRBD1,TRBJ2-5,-,CASSFWTGVQETQYF,TGCGCCAGCAGCTTCTGGACAGGGGTTCAAGAGACCCAGTACTTC
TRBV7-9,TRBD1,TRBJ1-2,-,CASSLERGRSYGYTF,TGTGCCAGCAGCTTAGAAAGGGGGCGCAGCTATGGCTACACCTTC